This T cell receptor (beta chain) comes out of a study of control samples from healthy donors and cancer patients. Germline values: CDR1 SGHRS, CDR2 YFSETQ. The V gene lost 6 bases and the J gene lost 1 base, with 8 bases spanning the gap. The CDR3 sequence is 14 residues long. Assay: immunoSEQ multiplex PCR; the TCRdb copy retains only in-frame clones and omits some. Here the sample spans 190,000 or so clones, approximately 92% being singletons. The chain combines TRBV5-1 with TRBJ2-6; D unclear. The clonotype was recovered from a man between 18 and 29 years old in good health. Source material: blood. The CDR3 DNA follows: TGCGCCAGCACCATCCTGTCTGGGGCCAACGTCCTGACTTTC. Protein product: CASTILSGANVLTF.